The rows below give T cell receptor beta chains drawn from one sample of a study of OX40 agonist ivuxolimab in advanced cancers. TCRdb's copy holds only in-frame clones and misses some; the assay was immunoSEQ multiplex PCR. The profile shows about 53,000 clones, less than 90% of them singletons. This sample comprised CD4+ or CD8+ T cells sorted from blood, obtained in a trial of the OX40 agonist ivuxolimab. The source is an adult with an advanced solid tumor such as melanoma, head and neck, liver or kidney cancer. CDR3s include the opening cysteine and the closing phenylalanine or tryptophan. Fields, in order: clone size, V gene, J gene, D gene, CDR3 DNA, CDR3 protein. D genes are given only for firm matches. Some rows have no size entry. The others give once, few or many, or a class for an expanded clone.

NA	TRBV18	TRBJ1-1	TRBD1	TGTGCCAGCTCACCGTCACAGGGGTTTAACACTGAAGCTTTCTTT	CASSPSQGFNTEAFF
NA	TRBV9	TRBJ1-5	NA	TGTGCCAGCAGCAAATGGGGCAATCAGCCCCAGCATTTT	CASSKWGNQPQHF
NA	TRBV7-2	TRBJ2-1	TRBD1	TGTGCCAGCAGCTTACCGCAGGGACAGGGGAGGGGGAATGAGCAGTTCTTC	CASSLPQGQGRGNEQFF
NA	TRBV27	TRBJ1-4	TRBD1	TGTGCCAGCAGTTTATGGACAGGGGGCACTAATGAAAAACTGTTTTTT	CASSLWTGGTNEKLFF
once	TRBV19	TRBJ2-7	TRBD2	TGTGCCAGTAGCCCAGTATCTCAGAGGACTAGCGGCTCCTACGAGCAGTACTTC	CASSPVSQRTSGSYEQYF
NA	TRBV5-6	TRBJ1-2	TRBD1	TGTGCCAGCAGCCCCGGGACAGGGGGCGGGTACTATGGCTACACCTTC	CASSPGTGGGYYGYTF
NA	TRBV11-3	TRBJ2-7	TRBD1	TGTGCCAGCAGTCGATACCGGGACAGTACCTACGAGCAGTACTTC	CASSRYRDSTYEQYF
NA	TRBV5-1	TRBJ1-5	NA	TGCGCCAGCAGCTTCGACGGTAGCAATCAGCCCCAGCATTTT	CASSFDGSNQPQHF
NA	TRBV7-9	TRBJ1-5	TRBD1	TGTGCCAGCACTGGGACAGGGGATCAGCCCCAGCATTTT	CASTGTGDQPQHF
NA	TRBV2	TRBJ1-2	TRBD1	TGTGCCAGCACCGGGGACAGGGGGCTTTATGGCTACACCTTC	CASTGDRGLYGYTF
NA	TRBV7-2	TRBJ2-4	NA	TGTGCCAGCAGCCGACCCGGGGTCATTCAGTACTTC	CASSRPGVIQYF
few	TRBV21-1	TRBJ2-7	NA	TGTGCCAAGAGTACCGGGACAACAACCTACGAGCAGTACTTC	CAKSTGTTTYEQYF
NA	TRBV7-9	TRBJ2-1	NA	TGTGCCAGCAGCTTGGAAGTCTTGGGCAATGAGCAGTTCTTC	CASSLEVLGNEQFF
once	TRBV11-2	TRBJ2-5	TRBD2	TGTGCCAGCAGCCTCTCCCGACTAGCGGGAGTACTCCCCCAAGAGACCCAGTACTTC	CASSLSRLAGVLPQETQYF
medium-sized	TRBV19	TRBJ1-4	NA	TGTGCCAGTAGTAAGAATGGGGAGGGGGAACTGTTTTTT	CASSKNGEGELFF
NA	TRBV5-1	TRBJ2-5	NA	TGCGCCAGCAGCGGGACCCTCCAAGAGACCCAGTACTTC	CASSGTLQETQYF
NA	TRBV25-1	TRBJ1-2	TRBD1	TGTGCCAGCAGTCCCGGACAGGGCTATGGCTACACCTTC	CASSPGQGYGYTF
NA	TRBV10-1	TRBJ2-1	NA	TGCGCCAGCAAACGGACCGGCTCGAATGAGCAGTTCTTC	CASKRTGSNEQFF
NA	TRBV21-1	TRBJ2-1	NA	TGTGCCAGCAGCCCCTCGACCACTAGCGGGAAGCCCATTCCCTTCTACAATGAGCAGTTCTTC	CASSPSTTSGKPIPFYNEQFF
NA	TRBV4-2	TRBJ1-5	NA	TGTGCCAGCAGCCAAGAGGGGCGGGTTAGCAATCAGCCCCAGCATTTT	CASSQEGRVSNQPQHF
NA	TRBV5-4	TRBJ2-7	TRBD1	TGTGCCAGCAGCGCGGGAACAGGGGGGCAGGGGTGGTACGAGCAGTACTTC	CASSAGTGGQGWYEQYF
NA	TRBV7-9	TRBJ2-3	TRBD2	TGTGCCAGCACCAAAGTGGACGGGAGGTCTGATACGCAGTATTTT	CASTKVDGRSDTQYF
few	TRBV30	TRBJ1-1	NA	TGTGCCTGGAGTGTAGCGGGGAGAGCTTTCTTT	CAWSVAGRAFF
NA	TRBV7-2	TRBJ1-5	NA	TGTGCCAGCAGCTTAGGGACTGGGAACAATCAGCCCCAGCATTTT	CASSLGTGNNQPQHF
once	TRBV6-5	TRBJ2-7	NA	TGTGCCAGCAGTTACAACAGGAACTACGAGCAGTACTTC	CASSYNRNYEQYF
NA	TRBV7-2	TRBJ1-5	NA	TGTGCCAGCAGCCCTGACCGGGACAATCGTCAGCCCCAGCATTTT	CASSPDRDNRQPQHF
NA	TRBV7-2	TRBJ2-2	NA	TGTGCCAGCAGCTTCAACGGTGGGGAGCTGTTTTTT	CASSFNGGELFF
NA	TRBV7-9	TRBJ2-2	TRBD1	TGTGCCAGCAGCTCCTCCGGGACAGGGGTCGGGGAGCTGTTTTTT	CASSSSGTGVGELFF
NA	TRBV4-3	TRBJ2-3	TRBD2	TGCGCCAGCAGCCAAGTAAGCGGGAACACAGATACGCAGTATTTT	CASSQVSGNTDTQYF
NA	TRBV10-3	TRBJ1-3	NA	TGTGCCATCCGACAGGAGGCAATCTCTGGAAACACCATATATTTT	CAIRQEAISGNTIYF
NA	TRBV9	TRBJ2-5	TRBD2	TGTGCCAGCAGCGTAGGACTAGCGGGGAAACAAGAGACCCAGTACTTC	CASSVGLAGKQETQYF
NA	TRBV30	TRBJ1-2	NA	TGTGCCTGGAGTGTAGGGCGGATCTACACCTTC	CAWSVGRIYTF
once	TRBV14	TRBJ1-3	NA	TGTGCCAGCAGCCAACCGGGACACACTGGAAACACCATATATTTT	CASSQPGHTGNTIYF
few	TRBV27	TRBJ2-1	NA	TGTGCCAGCAGTCCTTGGCGAAGTCAGAGGTACAATGAGCAGTTCTTC	CASSPWRSQRYNEQFF
NA	TRBV10-3	TRBJ2-7	TRBD1	TGTGCCATCAGTGGACAGGGGAACAACGAGCAGTACTTC	CAISGQGNNEQYF
few	TRBV19	TRBJ1-3	TRBD1	TGTGCCAGTAGTACATTGACAGGGAGCGGCCACACTTCTGGAAACACCATATATTTT	CASSTLTGSGHTSGNTIYF
NA	TRBV11-3	TRBJ2-1	NA	TGTGCCAGCAGCTTATTTGGGACACCGAAGGGGAATGAGCAGTTCTTC	CASSLFGTPKGNEQFF